This passage covers 26 T cell receptor beta chains from one sample sequenced in a study of Ad26.COV2.S vaccination and SARS-CoV-2 variants. Method: immunoSEQ multiplex PCR; TCRdb's copy keeps in-frame clones and lacks some. The profile shows fewer than 500,000 clones, approximately 92% of them singletons. Treatment defined: around 19 received Ad26.COV2.S at low or high dose, single or two shots; about 5 received placebo; per-sample allocation not given. Specimen acquisition occurred on day 63 following the initial vaccine or placebo injection. The sample here was peripheral blood, taken in a trial of Ad26.COV2.S vaccine versus placebo. These receptor sequences come from a person aged 18-65 years who received the Ad26.COV2.S COVID-19 vaccine or a placebo.

The chain recombines TRBV6-5 with TRBJ2-1; D is unclear. Germline V lookup: CDR1 MNHEY, CDR2 SVGAGI. The V and J ends lost 7 bases and 7 bases respectively, with 8 bases between them. This CDR3 is built from 11 residues. CDR3 coding DNA: TGTGCCAGCACAAGGAAAAATGAGCAGTTCTTC. Translating it yields CASTRKNEQFF.

The rearrangement joins TRBV19 to TRBJ1-1; TRBD1 agrees at 9 bases. V trimming: 7 bases; J trimming: 5 bases; junction bases outside the gene matches: 8. This CDR3 is built from 14 residues. Germline CDR1 is LNHDA and CDR2 is SQIVND (reference sequence). Here the CDR3 reads CASTPQGAWTEAFF. The DNA of the CDR3 is TGTGCCAGTACTCCACAGGGGGCTTGGACTGAAGCTTTCTTT. Supplemented by reference TRBV19 and TRBJ1-1, the full variable domain reads DGGITQSPKYLFRKEGQNVTLSCEQNLNHDAMYWYRQDPGQGLRLIYYSQIVNDFQKGDIAEGYSVSREKKESFPLTVTSAQKNPTAFYLCASTPQGAWTEAFFGQGTRLTVV.

The chain has TRBV9 and TRBJ2-1, with 9 nucleotides matching TRBD2. This CDR3 contains 17 residues. J gave up 2 bases and V 4 bases, and 10 bases lay outside the gene matches. Germline V gives CDR1 SGDLS, CDR2 YYNGEE. CDR3 in amino acids: CASSPMISGSPYNEQFF. The CDR3 bases are TGTGCCAGCAGCCCCATGATTAGCGGGAGTCCCTACAATGAGCAGTTCTTC.

This clone was seen only once. This chain uses TRBV7-2 with TRBJ1-4; 8 bases agree with TRBD1. Looked up from germline, CDR1 is SGHTA and CDR2 is FQGNSA. CDR3 length: 14 residues. V was pared by 4 bases and J by 8 bases, with 6 bases of the junction left unmatched. CDR3 amino acids: CASSSDRGREKLFF. In DNA form, the CDR3 reads TGTGCCAGCAGCTCCGACAGGGGTCGAGAAAAACTGTTTTTT.

The chain uses TRBV30 and TRBJ2-1, with a tentative D call TRBD2 (5 bases). Germline CDR1 and CDR2: GTSNPN and SVGIG (reference sequence). The CDR3 is made up of 16 amino acids. The germline V and J ends were trimmed by 0 bases and 4 bases, with 16 bases remaining between them. CDR3 protein: CAWSVLDGNGYNEQFF. CDR3 sequence (DNA): TGTGCCTGGAGTGTACTTGACGGGAATGGTTACAATGAGCAGTTCTTC. The whole variable domain, filled in from reference TRBV30 and TRBJ2-1, reads SQTIHQWPATLVQPVGSPLSLECTVEGTSNPNLYWYRQAAGRGLQLLFYSVGIGQISSEVPQNLSASRPQDRQFILSSKKLLLSDSGFYLCAWSVLDGNGYNEQFFGPGTRLTVL.

The chain carries TRBV6-5 and TRBJ2-1; no definite D call. Germline-derived CDR1 and CDR2 are MNHEY and SVGAGI. The CDR3 has 13 residues. V was pared by 7 bases and J by 4 bases, with 11 bases between. The CDR3 DNA reads TGTGCCAGCACTCGAATCGGTTACAATGAGCAGTTCTTC. Its translation is CASTRIGYNEQFF.

The rearrangement joins TRBV6-1 to TRBJ2-4; D is ambiguous. CDR1 is MNHNS and CDR2 is SASEGT in the germline V gene. V was cut by 4 bases and J by 0 bases, with 16 bases left in between. CDR3 length: 17 residues. CDR3: CASSGGGWALAKNIQYF. In DNA form, the CDR3 reads TGTGCCAGCAGTGGGGGTGGATGGGCACTAGCCAAAAACATTCAGTACTTC.

J is TRBJ1-1 and V is TRBV27; D might be TRBD1 (5 bases). V was shortened by 6 bases and J by 6 bases, with 14 bases between the two germline ends. Germline V gene sequence: CDR1 MNHEY, CDR2 SMNVEV (reference sequence). This CDR3 has 13 residues. CDR3 amino acids: CASRGDRRPEAFF. The CDR3 region has the DNA TGTGCCAGCAGGGGGGACCGGCGTCCTGAAGCTTTCTTT.

This sequence joins TRBV7-2 and TRBJ2-7, with D perhaps matching TRBD1 or TRBD2 (5 bases each). The CDR3 is 13 residues long. Trimming stripped 2 bases from V and 4 bases from J, with 9 bases between. The germline CDR1 and CDR2 sequences are SGHTA and FQGNSA. The CDR3 sequence is CASSLLWGYEQYF. The CDR3 DNA sequence: TGTGCCAGCAGCTTATTGTGGGGGTACGAGCAGTACTTC.

The rearrangement links TRBV5-1 to TRBJ1-4, with a weak D call TRBD1 (5 bases). Germline CDR1 reads SGHRS; CDR2 reads YFSETQ. CDR3 length: 13 residues. Trimming stripped 0 bases from V and 8 bases from J, with 8 bases between. Here the CDR3 DNA reads TGCGCCAGCAGCTTGGACTGGGGGGAAAAACTGTTTTTT. Translated: CASSLDWGEKLFF.

The genes are TRBV18 and TRBJ1-3; 7 bases fit TRBD1. CDR3 length equals 21 residues. Germline V gives CDR1 KGHSH, CDR2 LQKENI. V trimming: 1 base; J trimming: 4 bases; junction bases outside the gene matches: 22. As DNA, the CDR3 is TGTGCCAGCTCACCACTTGGGGCCCATGGGGGACAGCTCAACTCAGGAAACACCATATATTTT. This codes for CASSPLGAHGGQLNSGNTIYF. Looking up the rest from reference TRBV18 and TRBJ1-3 gives the full variable domain: NAGVMQNPRHLVRRRGQEARLRCSPMKGHSHVYWYRQLPEEGLKFMVYLQKENIIDESGMPKERFSAEFPKEGPSILRIQQVVRGDSAAYFCASSPLGAHGGQLNSGNTIYFGEGSWLTVV.

This chain links TRBV4-3 with TRBJ2-3; D gene uncertain. Germline V lookup: CDR1 LGHNA, CDR2 YSLEER. Trimming took 2 bases from V and 0 from J, leaving 9 bases between them. CDR3 length: 15 residues. DNA for the CDR3: TGCGCCAGCAGCCAACGCTGGCTGAGCACAGATACGCAGTATTTT. Amino acid sequence: CASSQRWLSTDTQYF.

V usage is TRBV30 and J usage is TRBJ2-7, with 10 nucleotides matching TRBD2. Germline CDR1 and CDR2: GTSNPN and SVGIG (reference sequence). This CDR3 has 14 amino acids. V lost 4 bases to trimming and J lost 5 bases; unmatched junction nucleotides: 8. CDR3 region: CAWTISGRPHEQYF. In DNA, the CDR3 is TGTGCCTGGACCATTAGCGGGAGGCCCCACGAGCAGTACTTC.

V gene TRBV28 combines with J gene TRBJ2-1; D could derive from TRBD1 or TRBD2 (5 bases each). Per the germline V gene, CDR1 is MDHEN and CDR2 is SYDVKM. V was trimmed by 3 bases and J by 6 bases, leaving 12 bases between them. This CDR3 is 14 amino acids long. This CDR3 reads CASSLSPGTNEQFF. Here the CDR3 DNA reads TGTGCCAGCAGTTTGAGTCCTGGGACCAATGAGCAGTTCTTC.

J is TRBJ2-1 and V is TRBV27; no definite D call. CDR3 size: 16 residues. Germline V gives CDR1 MNHEY, CDR2 SMNVEV (reference sequence). Trimming removed 5 bases at V and 0 bases at J, with 14 bases between. CDR3 protein: CASSTLAANSYNEQFF. The DNA for the CDR3 is TGTGCCAGCAGTACCCTTGCGGCTAACTCCTACAATGAGCAGTTCTTC.

The chain employs TRBV5-4 and TRBJ2-5, with D hard to call. Trimming shortened V by 0 bases and J by 0 bases, and 15 bases separated the two germline ends. Germline lookup yields CDR1 SGHNT and CDR2 YYREEE (reference sequence). The CDR3 is made up of 17 amino acids. For the CDR3, the DNA is TGTGCCAGCAGCTTGGCAAGAGGTTCGATGAACCAAGAGACCCAGTACTTC. Protein product: CASSLARGSMNQETQYF.

A single count supports this clone. The V call is TRBV6-5, the J call TRBJ2-1, with 7 bases lining up with TRBD1. The CDR3 is made up of 15 amino acids. V was pared by 2 bases and J by 8 bases, with 9 bases of the junction left unmatched. Germline V gives CDR1 MNHEY, CDR2 SVGAGI. The CDR3 nucleotides are TGTGCCAGCAGTTACAGAGGGGGCCAGAGGGATGAGCAGTTCTTC. Translating gives CASSYRGGQRDEQFF.

The chain is built from TRBV19 and TRBJ2-5, with D perhaps matching TRBD2 (5 bases). Trimming pared 6 bases from V and 2 bases from J, leaving 10 bases between. Germline CDR1 is LNHDA and CDR2 is SQIVND (reference sequence). The CDR3 has 13 amino acids. As DNA, the CDR3 is TGTGCCAGTAGGGACTTTACACAAGAGACCCAGTACTTC. This sequence encodes CASRDFTQETQYF.

A word on this clone: In the same sample, other DNA sequences code for this CDR3. This sequence joins TRBV18 and TRBJ2-2; 9 nucleotides line up with TRBD1. This CDR3 is built from 14 residues. V was clipped by 2 bases and J by 5 bases; unmatched bases: 0. Germline V lookup: CDR1 KGHSH, CDR2 LQKENI. In DNA form, the CDR3 reads TGTGCCAGCTCACCAGGACAGGGGACCGGGGAGCTGTTTTTT. Translated, it gives CASSPGQGTGELFF.

The gene calls are TRBV6-1 and TRBJ2-1, with 11 bases lining up with TRBD2. CDR3 length: 16 residues. The germline CDR1 and CDR2 sequences are MNHNS and SASEGT. J gave up 0 bases and V 4 bases, and 2 bases lay outside the gene matches. CDR3 in amino acids: CASSGLAGTSYNEQFF. Written as DNA, the CDR3 is TGTGCCAGCAGTGGACTAGCGGGGACCTCCTACAATGAGCAGTTCTTC.

The V and J genes are TRBV5-4 and TRBJ2-5; D may be TRBD2 (6 bases). The CDR3 has 15 residues. Trimming cost V 3 bases and J 1 base, with 13 bases left between them. Germline V CDR1 and CDR2: SGHNT, YYREEE (reference sequence). CDR3 region: CASSSGGGVQETQYF. CDR3 DNA sequence: TGTGCCAGCAGCTCCGGTGGAGGGGTCCAAGAGACCCAGTACTTC.

The CDR3 loop reads CASSPRDGIAKNIQYF. CDR3 in DNA: TGTGCCAGCTCACCACGGGACGGGATAGCCAAAAACATTCAGTACTTC. The chain recombines TRBV18 with TRBJ2-4; D possibly matches TRBD1 or TRBD2 (5 bases each). The ends were cut back, 1 base at V and 0 bases at J, with 10 bases in the middle. CDR3 size: 16 residues. Germline assignment: CDR1 KGHSH and CDR2 LQKENI.

The chain uses TRBV4-1 and TRBJ2-1; perhaps TRBD2 as D (6 bases). This CDR3 is 15 amino acids long. V was pared by 1 base and J by 3 bases, with 10 bases between. The germline V gene encodes CDR1 MGHRA and CDR2 YSYEKL. Here the CDR3 DNA reads TGCGCCAGCAGCCAAGCGGGAGAGGACTACAATGAGCAGTTCTTC. This encodes CASSQAGEDYNEQFF.

The genes are TRBV19 and TRBJ2-7, with D unclear. Germline V lookup: CDR1 LNHDA, CDR2 SQIVND (reference sequence). V was pared by 6 bases and J by 6 bases, with 12 bases between. There are 12 residues in the CDR3. The CDR3 is CASSTHLGEQYF. The CDR3, as DNA: TGTGCCAGTAGCACACACCTCGGCGAGCAGTACTTC.

This clone was detected a few times. This rearrangement joins TRBV4-3 to TRBJ2-3; D gene unclear. Deletions cut 0 bases from V and 4 bases from J, with 2 bases between. CDR1 LGHNA and CDR2 YSLEER come from the germline V gene. This CDR3 spans 12 amino acids. The CDR3 DNA sequence: TGCGCCAGCAGCCAAGATTCAGATACGCAGTATTTT. Its translation is CASSQDSDTQYF.

This rearrangement joins TRBV21-1 to TRBJ2-1; TRBD2, as called in the table, went unchecked against the DNA. TRBV21-1 is tagged as a pseudogene. The CDR3 has 15 amino acids. This CDR3 is CASSKVPTEFRLLFF. In nucleotides, the CDR3 is TGTGCCAGCAGCAAAGTTCCGACGGAGTTCCGCCTATTGTTCTTC.